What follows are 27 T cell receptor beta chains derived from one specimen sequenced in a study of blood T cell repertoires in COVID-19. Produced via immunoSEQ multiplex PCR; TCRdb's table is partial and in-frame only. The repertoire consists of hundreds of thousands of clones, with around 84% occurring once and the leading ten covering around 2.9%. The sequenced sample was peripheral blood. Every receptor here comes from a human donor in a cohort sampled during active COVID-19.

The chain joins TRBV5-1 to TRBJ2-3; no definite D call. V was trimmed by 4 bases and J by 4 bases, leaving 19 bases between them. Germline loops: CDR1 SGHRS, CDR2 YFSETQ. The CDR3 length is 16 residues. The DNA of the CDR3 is TGCGCCAGCAGCCCAGAGACTTTTTTAACCCCAGATACGCAGTATTTT. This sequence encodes CASSPETFLTPDTQYF.

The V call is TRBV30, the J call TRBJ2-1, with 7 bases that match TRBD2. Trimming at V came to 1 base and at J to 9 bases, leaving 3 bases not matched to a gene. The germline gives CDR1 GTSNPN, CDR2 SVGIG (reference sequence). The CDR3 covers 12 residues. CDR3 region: CAWSALAVEQFF. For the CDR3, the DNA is TGTGCCTGGAGTGCCCTAGCGGTTGAGCAGTTCTTC.

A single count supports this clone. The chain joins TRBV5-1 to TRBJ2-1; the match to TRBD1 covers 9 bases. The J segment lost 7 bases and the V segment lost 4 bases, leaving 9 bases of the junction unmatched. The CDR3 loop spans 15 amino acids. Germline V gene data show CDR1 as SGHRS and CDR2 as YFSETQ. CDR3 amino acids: CASSVPGQGANEQFF. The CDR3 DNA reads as TGCGCCAGCAGCGTCCCGGGACAGGGTGCAAATGAGCAGTTCTTC.

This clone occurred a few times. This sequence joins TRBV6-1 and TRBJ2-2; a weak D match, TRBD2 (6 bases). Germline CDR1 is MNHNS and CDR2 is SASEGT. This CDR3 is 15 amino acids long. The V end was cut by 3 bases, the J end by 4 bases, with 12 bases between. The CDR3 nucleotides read TGTGCCAGCAGTGACCCAGGAGGGATCACCGGGGAGCTGTTTTTT. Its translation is CASSDPGGITGELFF.

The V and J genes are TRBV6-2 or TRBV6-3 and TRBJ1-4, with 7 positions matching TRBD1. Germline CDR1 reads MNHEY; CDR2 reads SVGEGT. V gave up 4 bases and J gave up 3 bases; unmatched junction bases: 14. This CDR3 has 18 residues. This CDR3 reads CASSSRGGQRRANEKLFF. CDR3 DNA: TGTGCCAGCAGTTCGAGAGGGGGCCAACGACGGGCTAATGAAAAACTGTTTTTT.

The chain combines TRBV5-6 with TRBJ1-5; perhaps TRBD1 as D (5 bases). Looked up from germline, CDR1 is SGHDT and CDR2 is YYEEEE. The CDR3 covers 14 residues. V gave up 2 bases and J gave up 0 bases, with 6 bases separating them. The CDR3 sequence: CASSLQVSNQPQHF. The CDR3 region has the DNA TGTGCCAGCAGCTTACAGGTTAGCAATCAGCCCCAGCATTTT. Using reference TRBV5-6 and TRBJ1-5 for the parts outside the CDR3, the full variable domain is DAGVTQSPTHLIKTRGQQVTLRCSPKSGHDTVSWYQQALGQGPQFIFQYYEEEERQRGNFPDRFSGHQFPNYSSELNVNALLLGDSALYLCASSLQVSNQPQHFGDGTRLSIL.

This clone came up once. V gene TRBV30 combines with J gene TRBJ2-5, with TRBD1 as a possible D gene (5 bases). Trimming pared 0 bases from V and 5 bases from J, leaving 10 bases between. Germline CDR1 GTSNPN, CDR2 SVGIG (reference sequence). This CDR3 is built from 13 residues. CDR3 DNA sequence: TGTGCCTGGAGTGTAAAAGGGGTGGAGACCCAGTACTTC. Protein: CAWSVKGVETQYF. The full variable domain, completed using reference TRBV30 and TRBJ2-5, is SQTIHQWPATLVQPVGSPLSLECTVEGTSNPNLYWYRQAAGRGLQLLFYSVGIGQISSEVPQNLSASRPQDRQFILSSKKLLLSDSGFYLCAWSVKGVETQYFGPGTRLLVL.

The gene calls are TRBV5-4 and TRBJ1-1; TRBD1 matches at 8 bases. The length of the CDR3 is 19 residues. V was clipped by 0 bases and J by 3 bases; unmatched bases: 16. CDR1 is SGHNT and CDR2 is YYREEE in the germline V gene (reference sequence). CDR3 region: CASSLDPGLQTTGDTEAFF. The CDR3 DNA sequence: TGTGCCAGCAGCTTGGATCCGGGTCTCCAAACGACAGGGGACACTGAAGCTTTCTTT.

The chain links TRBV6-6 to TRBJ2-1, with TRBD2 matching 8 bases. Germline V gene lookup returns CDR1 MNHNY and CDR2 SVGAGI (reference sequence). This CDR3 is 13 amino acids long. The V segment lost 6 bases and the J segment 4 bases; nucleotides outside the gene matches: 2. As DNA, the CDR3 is TGTGCCAGCAGCTTAGCGGGGTACAATGAGCAGTTCTTC. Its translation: CASSLAGYNEQFF.

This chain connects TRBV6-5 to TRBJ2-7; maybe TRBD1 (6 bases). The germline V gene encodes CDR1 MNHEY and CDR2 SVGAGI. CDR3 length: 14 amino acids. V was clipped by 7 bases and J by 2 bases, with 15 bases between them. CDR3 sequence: CASTHRVPTYEQYF. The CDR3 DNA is TGTGCCAGCACCCACAGGGTACCAACCTACGAGCAGTACTTC.

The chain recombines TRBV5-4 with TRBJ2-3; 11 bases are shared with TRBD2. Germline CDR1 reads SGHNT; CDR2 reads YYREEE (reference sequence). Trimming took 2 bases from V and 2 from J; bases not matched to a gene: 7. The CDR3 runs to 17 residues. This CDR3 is CASSLMSSGGSTDTQYF. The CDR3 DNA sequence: TGTGCCAGCAGCTTAATGTCTAGCGGGGGGTCCACAGATACGCAGTATTTT.

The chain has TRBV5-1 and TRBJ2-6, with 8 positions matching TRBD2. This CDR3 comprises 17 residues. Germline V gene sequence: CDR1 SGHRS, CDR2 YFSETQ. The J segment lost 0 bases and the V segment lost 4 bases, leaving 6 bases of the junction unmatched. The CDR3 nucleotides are TGCGCCAGCAGCGGTAGCGGGGTACGCTCTGGGGCCAACGTCCTGACTTTC. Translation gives CASSGSGVRSGANVLTF.

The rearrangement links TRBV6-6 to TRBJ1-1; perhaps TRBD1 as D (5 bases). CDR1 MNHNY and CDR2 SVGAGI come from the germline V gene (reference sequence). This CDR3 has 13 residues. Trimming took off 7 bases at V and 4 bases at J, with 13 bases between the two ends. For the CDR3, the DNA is TGTGCCAGCAACGGGGGGGAGGGCACTGAAGCTTTCTTT. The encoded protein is CASNGGEGTEAFF.

CDR3 protein: CASSQDLGTAGGAFF. CDR3 nucleotides: TGTGCCAGCAGCCAAGATCTTGGGACCGCGGGGGGCGCTTTCTTT. The chain combines TRBV3-1 (or the pseudogene TRBV3-2) with TRBJ1-1; tentatively, D is TRBD1 (6 bases). This CDR3 contains 15 residues. Trimming pared 0 bases from V and 11 bases from J, leaving 19 bases between. The germline V gene encodes CDR1 LGHDT and CDR2 YNNKEL (reference sequence).

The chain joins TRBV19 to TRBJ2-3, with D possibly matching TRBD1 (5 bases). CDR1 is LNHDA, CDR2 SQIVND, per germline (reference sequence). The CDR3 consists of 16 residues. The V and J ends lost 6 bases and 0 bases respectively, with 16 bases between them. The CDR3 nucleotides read TGTGCCAGTAGCGATCAGGGTCGTGCTAGCACAGATACGCAGTATTTT. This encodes CASSDQGRASTDTQYF.

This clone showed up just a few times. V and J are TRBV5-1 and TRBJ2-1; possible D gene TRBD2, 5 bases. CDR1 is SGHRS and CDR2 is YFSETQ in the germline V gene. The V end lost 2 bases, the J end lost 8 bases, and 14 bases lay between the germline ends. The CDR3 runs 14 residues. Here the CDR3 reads CASSLLGVGDEQFF. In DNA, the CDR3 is TGCGCCAGCAGCTTACTAGGAGTAGGCGATGAGCAGTTCTTC.

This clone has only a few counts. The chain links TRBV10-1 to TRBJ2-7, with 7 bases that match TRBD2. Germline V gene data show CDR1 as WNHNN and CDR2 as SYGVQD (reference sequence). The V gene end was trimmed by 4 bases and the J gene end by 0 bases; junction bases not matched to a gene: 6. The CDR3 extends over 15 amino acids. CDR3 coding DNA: TGCGCCAGCAGTGCGGACGCGGGGGACTCCTACGAGCAGTACTTC. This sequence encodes CASSADAGDSYEQYF.

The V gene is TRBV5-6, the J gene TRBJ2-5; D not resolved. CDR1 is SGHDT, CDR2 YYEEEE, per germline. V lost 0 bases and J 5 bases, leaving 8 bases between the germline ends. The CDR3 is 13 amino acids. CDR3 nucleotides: TGTGCCAGCAGCTTGGGCAGGTGGGAGACCCAGTACTTC. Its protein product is CASSLGRWETQYF.

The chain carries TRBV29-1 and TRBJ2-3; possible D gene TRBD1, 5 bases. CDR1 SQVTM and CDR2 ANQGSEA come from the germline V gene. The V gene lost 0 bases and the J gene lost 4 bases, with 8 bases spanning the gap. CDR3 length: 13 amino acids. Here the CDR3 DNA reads TGCAGCGTTGAAGATGTCAGGGCAGATACGCAGTATTTT. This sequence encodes CSVEDVRADTQYF.

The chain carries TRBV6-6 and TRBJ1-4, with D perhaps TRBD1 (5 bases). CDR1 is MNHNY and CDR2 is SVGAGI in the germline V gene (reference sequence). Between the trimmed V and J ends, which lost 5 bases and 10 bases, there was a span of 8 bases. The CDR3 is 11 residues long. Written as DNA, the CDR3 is TGTGCCAGCAGTGGGGGGGGAAAACTGTTTTTT. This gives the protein CASSGGGKLFF.

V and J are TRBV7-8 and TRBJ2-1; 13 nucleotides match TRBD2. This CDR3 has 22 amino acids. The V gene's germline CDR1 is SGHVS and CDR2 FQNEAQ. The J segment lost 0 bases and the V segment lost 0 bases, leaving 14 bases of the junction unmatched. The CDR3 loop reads CASSLATSGRMPEFSSYNEQFF. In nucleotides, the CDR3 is TGTGCCAGCAGCTTAGCGACTAGCGGGAGGATGCCAGAATTCAGCTCCTACAATGAGCAGTTCTTC. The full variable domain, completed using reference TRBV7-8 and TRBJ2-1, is GAGVSQSPRYKVAKRGQDVALRCDPISGHVSLFWYQQALGQGPEFLTYFQNEAQLDKSGLPSDRFFAERPEGSVSTLKIQRTQQEDSAVYLCASSLATSGRMPEFSSYNEQFFGPGTRLTVL.

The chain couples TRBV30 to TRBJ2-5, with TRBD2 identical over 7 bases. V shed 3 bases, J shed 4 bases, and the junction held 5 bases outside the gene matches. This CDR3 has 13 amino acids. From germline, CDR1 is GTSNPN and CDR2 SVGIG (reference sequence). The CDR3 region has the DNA TGTGCCTGGAGGGCCGGGAGGATAGAGACCCAGTACTTC. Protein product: CAWRAGRIETQYF.

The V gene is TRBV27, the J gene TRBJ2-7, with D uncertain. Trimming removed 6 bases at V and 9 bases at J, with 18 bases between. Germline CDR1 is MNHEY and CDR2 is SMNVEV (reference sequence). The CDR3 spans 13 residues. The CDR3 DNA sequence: TGTGCCAGCAGCCCAGAGACTGGTGTACGGCAGTACTTC. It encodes CASSPETGVRQYF.

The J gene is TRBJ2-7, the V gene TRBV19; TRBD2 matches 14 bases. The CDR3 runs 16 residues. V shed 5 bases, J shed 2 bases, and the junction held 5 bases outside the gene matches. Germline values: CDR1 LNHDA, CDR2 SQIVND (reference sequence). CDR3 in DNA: TGTGCCAGTAGTCCACTGACTAGCGGGGGGGCCTACGAGCAGTACTTC. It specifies CASSPLTSGGAYEQYF.

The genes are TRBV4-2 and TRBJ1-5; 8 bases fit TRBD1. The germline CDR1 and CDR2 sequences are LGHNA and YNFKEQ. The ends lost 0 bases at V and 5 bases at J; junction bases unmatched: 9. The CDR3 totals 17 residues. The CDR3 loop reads CASSQDTETGEDQPQHF. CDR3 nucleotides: TGTGCCAGCAGCCAAGATACTGAGACAGGGGAGGATCAGCCCCAGCATTTT.

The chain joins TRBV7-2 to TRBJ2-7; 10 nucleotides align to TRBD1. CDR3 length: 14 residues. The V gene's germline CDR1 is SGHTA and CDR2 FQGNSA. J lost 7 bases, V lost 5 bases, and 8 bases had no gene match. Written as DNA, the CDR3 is TGTGCCAGCAGCCCGCGCCCGGGACAGGGGGAGCAGTACTTC. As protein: CASSPRPGQGEQYF. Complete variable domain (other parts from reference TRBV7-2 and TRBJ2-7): GAGVSQSPSNKVTEKGKDVELRCDPISGHTALYWYRQSLGQGLEFLIYFQGNSAPDKSGLPSDRFSAERTGGSVSTLTIQRTQQEDSAVYLCASSPRPGQGEQYFGPGTRLTVT.

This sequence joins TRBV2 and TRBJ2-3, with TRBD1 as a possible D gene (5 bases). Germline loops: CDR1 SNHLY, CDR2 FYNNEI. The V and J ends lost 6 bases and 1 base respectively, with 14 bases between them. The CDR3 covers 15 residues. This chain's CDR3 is CASRERQYGTDTQYF. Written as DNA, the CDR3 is TGTGCCAGCAGGGAAAGACAGTATGGCACAGATACGCAGTATTTT. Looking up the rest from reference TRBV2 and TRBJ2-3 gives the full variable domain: EPEVTQTPSHQVTQMGQEVILRCVPISNHLYFYWYRQILGQKVEFLVSFYNNEISEKSEIFDDQFSVERPDGSNFTLKIRSTKLEDSAMYFCASRERQYGTDTQYFGPGTRLTVL.